The subject of this entry is one T cell receptor (beta chain). Germline CDR1 is SGHVS and CDR2 is FQNEAQ. Trimming stripped 1 base from V and 1 base from J, with 10 bases between. This CDR3 contains 15 residues. Authors' analysis steps: Reference gene primer amplification in the assay estimated nucleated cell counts. Clones were read by immunoSEQ multiplex PCR, and TCRdb kept only the in-frame ones, dropping some. V and J calls plus clone size are reproduced from that table; the DNA served to infer D and trimming. The table has 100,000 to 150,000 clones, about 83% seen once. This entry belongs to a study of blood T cell repertoires in COVID-19.

This clonotype was sampled from a man aged 55 to 70 with acute or convalescent COVID-19. The chain links TRBV7-8 to TRBJ1-1; D not resolved. Sequenced input: peripheral blood. The CDR3 spells CASSLGATGNTEAFF. The CDR3 nucleotides are TGTGCCAGCAGCTTAGGGGCTACCGGGAACACTGAAGCTTTCTTT.